This T cell receptor (beta chain) was sequenced during a study of blood T cell repertoires in COVID-19. Across the whole study: The United States, Italy and Spain were the sources of the acute and convalescent COVID-19 samples. Sample material is recorded as cDNA or gDNA derived from T cells, B-cell-depleted T cells, or PBMCs.

Authors' analysis steps: Amplifying reference gene primers gave estimates of nucleated cell counts. Some clones are missing from TCRdb's copy, which holds only in-frame ones; the method was immunoSEQ multiplex PCR. V, J and clone size reflect that table, while D and trimming were determined from the DNA. Here the sample spans about 97,000 clones, roughly 87% being singletons. This CDR3 region has 13 residues. V lost 3 bases to trimming and J lost 1 base, with 6 bases between them. Seattle researchers signed up patients amid active infection and tracked them longitudinally. This clone appeared a few times.

The source material was peripheral blood. This chain connects TRBV12-3 or TRBV12-4 to TRBJ1-1; no clear D gene. This clonotype originated in a woman aged 45-65 years with COVID-19, enrolled during active disease. As DNA, the CDR3 is TGTGCCAGCAGTTTTAGTGGGAACACTGAAGCTTTCTTT. Translation: CASSFSGNTEAFF.